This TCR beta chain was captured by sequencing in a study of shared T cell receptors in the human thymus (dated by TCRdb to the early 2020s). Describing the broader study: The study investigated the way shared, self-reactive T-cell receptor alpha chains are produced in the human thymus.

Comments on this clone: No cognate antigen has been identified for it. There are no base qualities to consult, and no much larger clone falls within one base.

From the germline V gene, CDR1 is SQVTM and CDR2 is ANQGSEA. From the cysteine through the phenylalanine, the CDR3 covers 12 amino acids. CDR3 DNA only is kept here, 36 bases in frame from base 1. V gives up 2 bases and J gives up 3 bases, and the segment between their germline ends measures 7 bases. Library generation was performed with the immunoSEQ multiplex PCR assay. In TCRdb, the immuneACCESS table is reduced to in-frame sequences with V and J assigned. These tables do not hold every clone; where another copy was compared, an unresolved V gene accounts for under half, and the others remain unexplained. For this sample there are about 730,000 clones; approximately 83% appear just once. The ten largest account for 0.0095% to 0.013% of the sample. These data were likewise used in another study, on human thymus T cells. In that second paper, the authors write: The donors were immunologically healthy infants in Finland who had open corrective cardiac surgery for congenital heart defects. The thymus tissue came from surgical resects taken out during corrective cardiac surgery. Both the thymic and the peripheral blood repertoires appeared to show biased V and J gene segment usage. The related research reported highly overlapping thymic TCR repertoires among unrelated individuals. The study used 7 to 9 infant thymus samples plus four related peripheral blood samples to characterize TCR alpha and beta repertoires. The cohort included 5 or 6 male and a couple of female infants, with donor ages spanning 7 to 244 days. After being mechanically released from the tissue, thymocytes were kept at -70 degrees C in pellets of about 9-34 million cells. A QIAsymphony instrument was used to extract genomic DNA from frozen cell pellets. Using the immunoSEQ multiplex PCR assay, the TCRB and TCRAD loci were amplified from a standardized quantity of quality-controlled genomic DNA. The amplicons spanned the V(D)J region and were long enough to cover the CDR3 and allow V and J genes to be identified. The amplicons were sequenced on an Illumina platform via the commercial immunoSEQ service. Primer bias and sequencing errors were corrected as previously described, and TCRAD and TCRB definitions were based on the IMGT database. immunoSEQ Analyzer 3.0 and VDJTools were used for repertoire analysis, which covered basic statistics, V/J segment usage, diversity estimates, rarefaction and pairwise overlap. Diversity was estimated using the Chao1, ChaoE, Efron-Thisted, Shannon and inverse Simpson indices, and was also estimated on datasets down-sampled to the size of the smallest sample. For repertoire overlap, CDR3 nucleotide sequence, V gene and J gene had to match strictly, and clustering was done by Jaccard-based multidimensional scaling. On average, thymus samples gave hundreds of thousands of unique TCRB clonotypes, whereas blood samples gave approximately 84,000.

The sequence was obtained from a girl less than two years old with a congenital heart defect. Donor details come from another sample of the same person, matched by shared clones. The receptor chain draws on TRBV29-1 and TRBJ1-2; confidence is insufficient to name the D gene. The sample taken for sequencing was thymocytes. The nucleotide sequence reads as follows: TGCAGCGTTGAATCTCCGGACTATGGCTACACCTTC. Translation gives CSVESPDYGYTF.